A single T cell receptor (beta chain) is shown here with its context. CDR3 length: 16 residues. Trimming at V came to 4 bases and at J to 4 bases, leaving 9 bases not matched to a gene. Germline values: CDR1 ENHRY, CDR2 SYGVKD. This sample is drawn from a study of blood T cell repertoires in COVID-19. Original analysis: Quantification of nucleated cells was approximated via reference gene primer amplification. Sequenced by immunoSEQ multiplex PCR; TCRdb stores in-frame clones only, minus some. For V, J and clone size, that table is used; D and trimming come from the DNA. The table lists more than 150,000 clones, around nine tenths of them singletons.

The chain links TRBV10-3 to TRBJ1-3; TRBD1 matches at 8 bases. Sequences were obtained from peripheral blood. This clonotype was obtained from a woman aged 18-30 years who had recovered from COVID-19. The CDR3 sequence: CAISGNRGLVGNTIYF. DNA of the CDR3: TGTGCCATCAGTGGCAACAGGGGGTTAGTAGGAAACACCATATATTTT.